What follows are 25 T cell receptor beta chains derived from one specimen sequenced in a study of T cell repertoires in cytomegalovirus infection. TCRdb analysed the reads with MiXCR anew, one entry per CDR3 protein. In the table there are about 830,000 distinct CDR3 sequences, approximately 29% of which are singletons. The antigens these receptors bind are not known. The source was cultured CD8+ T cells from PBMCs, collected from culture after CMV antigen stimulation. The receptors stem from a human donor in good health (CMV status not recorded). Some clones in this sample may be carry-over from other donors' samples.

This clonotype has more than one count but fewer than ten. The chain uses TRBV27 and TRBJ1-1; D unclear. Trimming took off 3 bases at V and 5 bases at J, with 10 bases between the two ends. Germline CDR1 MNHEY, CDR2 SMNVEV (reference sequence). This CDR3 spans 13 amino acids. CDR3 coding DNA: TGTGCCAGCAGTTTCCTATGGGAAACTGAAGCTTTCTTT. Translated: CASSFLWETEAFF.

The chain links TRBV20-1 to TRBJ1-5, with 7 bases matching TRBD1. CDR1 is DFQATT, CDR2 SNEGSKA, per germline (reference sequence). J lost 0 bases, V lost 6 bases, and 8 bases had no gene match. This CDR3 is built from 15 residues. For the CDR3, the DNA is TGCAGTGCCACAGGGGACCCAGCTAGCAATCAGCCCCAGCATTTT. Translated: CSATGDPASNQPQHF.

The chain recombines TRBV19 with TRBJ1-1; 8 nucleotides agree with TRBD1. CDR1 and CDR2 (germline): LNHDA, SQIVND (reference sequence). Trimming at V came to 5 bases and at J to 10 bases, leaving 3 bases not matched to a gene. There are 11 residues in the CDR3. CDR3 residues: CASSSDRVAFF. CDR3 in DNA: TGTGCCAGTAGTTCGGACAGGGTAGCTTTCTTT.

This clonotype showed up just a few times. The rearrangement links TRBV20-1 to TRBJ1-2, with a tentative D call TRBD1 (6 bases). This CDR3 comprises 18 residues. CDR1 and CDR2 from the germline V gene are DFQATT and SNEGSKA (reference sequence). Trimming left V 2 bases short and J 5 bases short, with 27 bases between. The CDR3 region is CSARREGDRQGRGYGYTF. Written as DNA, the CDR3 is TGCAGTGCTAGACGGGAGGGGGATCGGCAGGGGCGAGGGTATGGCTACACCTTC.

This clonotype was found once. V is TRBV14 and J is TRBJ2-7, with D unclear. The germline V gene has CDR1 SGHDN and CDR2 FVKESK. The V and J ends lost 4 bases and 2 bases respectively, with 12 bases between them. This CDR3 comprises 14 residues. Here the CDR3 reads CASSRTGPPYEQYV. In nucleotides, the CDR3 is TGTGCCAGCAGCCGAACGGGCCCCCCCTACGAGCAGTACGTC.

Only a few counts were recorded for this clonotype. V is TRBV12-3 or TRBV12-4 and J is TRBJ2-3; 10 nucleotides agree with TRBD1. V shed 8 bases, J shed 1 base, and the junction held 0 bases outside the gene matches. The CDR3 runs 13 residues. The CDR3 DNA follows: TGTGCCAGCGGACAGGGGGGCACAGATACGCAGTATTTT. Translated: CASGQGGTDTQYF.

V is TRBV7-9 and J is TRBJ1-1, with D uncertain. Germline V CDR1 and CDR2: SEHNR, FQNEAQ (reference sequence). The CDR3 consists of 15 residues. V shed 3 bases and J shed 1 base, with 12 bases lying between them. CDR3: CASSFRSSENTEAFF. The CDR3 DNA follows: TGTGCCAGCAGCTTTCGGTCGTCCGAGAACACTGAAGCTTTCTTT.

The chain combines TRBV5-6 with TRBJ2-7; tentative D call: TRBD2 (6 bases). CDR3 size: 14 residues. CDR1 and CDR2 from the germline V gene are SGHDT and YYEEEE. The germline V and J ends were trimmed by 0 bases and 3 bases, with 10 bases remaining between them. CDR3 nucleotides: TGTGCCAGCAGCTTGGGGCGGGGTCTCTACGAGCAGTACGTC. Its translation is CASSLGRGLYEQYV.

The genes are TRBV20-1 and TRBJ2-3, with a possible D match to TRBD1 (5 bases). Germline CDR1 is DFQATT and CDR2 is SNEGSKA (reference sequence). The length of the CDR3 is 12 residues. Trimming cost V 3 bases and J 10 bases, with 14 bases left between them. CDR3: CSARVLGPPQYF. The CDR3 coding sequence is TGCAGTGCTAGGGTATTGGGGCCGCCGCAGTATTTT.

The rearrangement uses TRBV28 and TRBJ1-1; 10 positions agree with TRBD1. CDR3 length equals 15 residues. The V gene end was trimmed by 6 bases and the J gene end by 1 base; junction bases not matched to a gene: 5. Germline CDR1 and CDR2: MDHEN and SYDVKM. CDR3 DNA sequence: TGTGCCAGCAGCACCGGGACAGGGGAGAACACTGAAGCTTTCTTT. This gives the protein CASSTGTGENTEAFF.

V and J are TRBV6-1 and TRBJ2-1; 10 bases match TRBD2. The CDR3 has 16 residues. The V segment lost 7 bases and the J segment 4 bases; nucleotides outside the gene matches: 10. The germline gives CDR1 MNHNS, CDR2 SASEGT. CDR3 sequence (DNA): TGTGCCAGCACGCCGTTACTAGCGGGGTTGTACAATGAGCAGTTCTTC. Protein: CASTPLLAGLYNEQFF.

This clonotype was observed a few times. This chain joins TRBV19 and TRBJ2-7; D may be TRBD1 (5 bases). The CDR3 totals 11 residues. Germline V gives CDR1 LNHDA, CDR2 SQIVND (reference sequence). The V end was cut by 3 bases, the J end by 12 bases, with 12 bases between. Here the CDR3 DNA reads TGTGCCAGTAGTATCAGGGCAGATATGTACGTC. Protein product: CASSIRADMYV.

A few counts support this clonotype. The CDR3 loop reads CASRYPGTGGPWLFF. The CDR3 DNA follows: TGTGCCAGCAGATATCCCGGGACAGGGGGCCCGTGGCTGTTTTTT. The gene calls are TRBV6-2 or TRBV6-3 and TRBJ2-2; 12 nucleotides align to TRBD1. The germline gives CDR1 MNHEY, CDR2 SVGEGT. The J segment lost 13 bases and the V segment lost 6 bases, leaving 12 bases of the junction unmatched. The CDR3 sequence is 15 residues long.

This clonotype was seen ten or more times. The chain is built from TRBV4-1 and TRBJ2-5; either TRBD1 or TRBD2 may fit D (5 bases each). Trimming removed 0 bases from V and 1 base from J, with 9 bases in between. The CDR3 consists of 15 residues. Germline V gene lookup returns CDR1 MGHRA and CDR2 YSYEKL. CDR3 sequence (DNA): TGCGCCAGCAGCCAAGATCTGGGGACCCAAGAGACCCAGTACTTC. Its protein is CASSQDLGTQETQYF.

The chain employs TRBV12-3 or TRBV12-4 and TRBJ1-3; TRBD1 matches at 8 bases. This CDR3 is built from 13 residues. V shed 11 bases, J shed 2 bases, and the junction held 5 bases outside the gene matches. The CDR3 bases are TGTGCCTACAGGGGGGATGCTGGAAACACCATATATTTT. Residues: CAYRGDAGNTIYF.

The table lists this clonotype with a few counts. The chain combines TRBV7-6 with TRBJ2-3, with 12 bases that match TRBD2. This CDR3 is 16 amino acids long. V gave up 6 bases and J gave up 6 bases; unmatched junction bases: 10. Germline V gene lookup returns CDR1 SGHVS and CDR2 FNYEAQ. DNA for the CDR3: TGTGCCAGCAGTTTAACTACTAGCGGGGGGACCGATACGCAGTATTTT. Residues: CASSLTTSGGTDTQYF.

Concerning this clonotype: This may come from a read error, since a much larger clone is one base off. The CDR3 DNA reads TGTGCCAGCAGCTTCGTCTCTCCGAGACAGGGGTCGACAAATGAGCAGTTCTTC. This sequence encodes CASSFVSPRQGSTNEQFF. V usage is TRBV7-6 and J usage is TRBJ2-1; 8 nucleotides line up with TRBD1. The CDR3 length is 18 residues. Trimming removed 3 bases from V and 7 bases from J; junction bases left unmatched: 17. Germline values: CDR1 SGHVS, CDR2 FNYEAQ.

The count of this clonotype is one. The chain has TRBV7-9 and TRBJ1-2, with a possible D match to TRBD1 (5 bases). Trimming removed 7 bases from V and 3 bases from J, with 12 bases in between. This CDR3 spans 13 amino acids. Germline lookup yields CDR1 SEHNR and CDR2 FQNEAQ (reference sequence). The CDR3 sequence: CASTQPGHYGYTF. CDR3 coding DNA: TGTGCCAGCACCCAACCAGGGCACTATGGCTACACCTTC.

This clonotype was seen many times. V gene TRBV12-3 or TRBV12-4 combines with J gene TRBJ2-6, with 13 bases that match TRBD2. J was trimmed by 0 bases and V by 6 bases; bases with no gene match: 5. The CDR3 totals 18 residues. The CDR3 is CASRGLAGAFSGANVLTF. CDR3 nucleotides: TGTGCCAGCAGAGGACTAGCGGGGGCCTTCTCTGGGGCCAACGTCCTGACTTTC.

This clonotype was observed a few times. V and J are TRBV20-1 and TRBJ2-7, with TRBD1 identical over 9 bases. The CDR3 is made up of 15 amino acids. Trimming at V came to 4 bases and at J to 3 bases, leaving 10 bases not matched to a gene. CDR1 is DFQATT and CDR2 is SNEGSKA in the germline V gene (reference sequence). CDR3 DNA: TGCAGTGCTAAAGGAATTGGGACAGGGCTCTACGAGCAGTACTTC. Translated: CSAKGIGTGLYEQYF.

The sample holds a few counts of this clonotype. This chain connects TRBV27 to TRBJ2-7, with 7 nucleotides matching TRBD2. Trimming at V came to 9 bases and at J to 6 bases, leaving 17 bases not matched to a gene. In germline, CDR1 is MNHEY, CDR2 SMNVEV (reference sequence). The CDR3 spans 15 residues. The CDR3 DNA sequence: TGTGCCAGTAGTCACGGACCAATCCCGGGAGGCGAGCAGTACTTC. Translating it yields CASSHGPIPGGEQYF.

In this sample, this clonotype turned up a few times. V usage is TRBV6-1 and J usage is TRBJ2-2; 8 positions agree with TRBD1. Per germline, CDR1 MNHNS and CDR2 SASEGT. This CDR3 has 16 residues. V trimming: 10 bases; J trimming: 3 bases; junction bases outside the gene matches: 13. The CDR3 region has the DNA TGTGCCACCAGGCGGAGGCAGGGGGCAGACACCGGGGAGCTGTTTTTT. It codes for CATRRRQGADTGELFF.

The table lists this clonotype with many counts. V gene TRBV12-3 or TRBV12-4 combines with J gene TRBJ1-3; no clear D gene. The CDR3 has 16 residues. V lost 7 bases and J lost 0, with 16 bases in between. The CDR3 DNA follows: TGTGCCAGCAATCTGATTGGACCGCGCTCTGGAAACACCATATATTTT. The encoded protein is CASNLIGPRSGNTIYF.

This chain uses TRBV6-1 with TRBJ2-7; no firm D call. The CDR3 has 14 amino acids. The germline V and J ends were trimmed by 1 base and 2 bases, with 9 bases remaining between them. Germline assignment: CDR1 MNHNS and CDR2 SASEGT. In DNA, the CDR3 is TGTGCCAGCAGTGAAGGGCCGATTACCTACGAGCAGTACGTC. It is translated as CASSEGPITYEQYV.

This clonotype was counted many times. The J gene is TRBJ2-7, the V gene TRBV11-2, with unresolved D. This CDR3 region has 15 residues. Germline lookup yields CDR1 SGHAT and CDR2 FQNNGV. V lost 0 bases to trimming and J lost 0 bases, with 9 bases between them. The CDR3 DNA follows: TGTGCCAGCAGCTTAGATTTAGCTTACTCCTACGAGCAGTACGTC. It yields the protein CASSLDLAYSYEQYV.